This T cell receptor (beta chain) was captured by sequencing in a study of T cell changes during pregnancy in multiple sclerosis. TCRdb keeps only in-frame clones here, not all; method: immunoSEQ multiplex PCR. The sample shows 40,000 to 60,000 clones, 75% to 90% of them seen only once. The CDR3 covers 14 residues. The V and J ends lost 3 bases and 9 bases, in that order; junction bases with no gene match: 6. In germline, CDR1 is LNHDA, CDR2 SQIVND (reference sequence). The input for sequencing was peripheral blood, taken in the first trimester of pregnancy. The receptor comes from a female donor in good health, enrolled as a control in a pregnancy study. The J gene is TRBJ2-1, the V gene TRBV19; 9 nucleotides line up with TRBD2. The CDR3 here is CASSIGGGRAEQFF. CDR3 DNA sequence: TGTGCCAGTAGTATTGGGGGCGGGAGGGCTGAGCAGTTCTTC.